Sequencing of this T cell receptor (beta chain) was carried out in a study of blood T cell repertoires in COVID-19. Measured with immunoSEQ multiplex PCR; TCRdb has only the in-frame clones, and not every one. The data show 35,000 to 50,000 clones, approximately 70% seen once. Sequencing used peripheral blood. This clonotype originated in an elderly man with acute or convalescent COVID-19.

CDR3 coding DNA: TGTGCCAGCAGTGAAAGAGGGTCTAGCGGGAGTTTAGTGTACTTC. This encodes CASSERGSSGSLVYF. The chain employs TRBV6-1 and TRBJ2-7; 10 bases align to TRBD2. V gave up 2 bases and J gave up 12 bases; unmatched junction bases: 13. Germline CDR1 reads MNHNS; CDR2 reads SASEGT. The CDR3 runs 15 residues.